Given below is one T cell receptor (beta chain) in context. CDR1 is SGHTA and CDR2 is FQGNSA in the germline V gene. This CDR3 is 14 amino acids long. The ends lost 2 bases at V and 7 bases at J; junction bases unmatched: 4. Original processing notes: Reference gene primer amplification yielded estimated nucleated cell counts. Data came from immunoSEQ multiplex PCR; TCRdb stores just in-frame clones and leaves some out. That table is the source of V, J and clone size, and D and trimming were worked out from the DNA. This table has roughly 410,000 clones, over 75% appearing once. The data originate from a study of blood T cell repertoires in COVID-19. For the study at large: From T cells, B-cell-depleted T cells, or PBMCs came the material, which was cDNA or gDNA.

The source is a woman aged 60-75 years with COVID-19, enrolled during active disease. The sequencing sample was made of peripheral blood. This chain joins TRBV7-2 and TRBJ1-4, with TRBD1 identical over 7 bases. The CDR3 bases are TGTGCCAGCAGCTTAATCAGGGGGAGTGAAAAACTGTTTTTT. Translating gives CASSLIRGSEKLFF.